The 26 T cell receptor beta chains listed next were all sequenced from one sample in a study of blood T cell repertoires in COVID-19. Some clones are missing from TCRdb's copy, which holds only in-frame ones; the method was immunoSEQ multiplex PCR. The data hold around 30,000 clones, with roughly 80% observed a single time. Sequencing used peripheral blood. The receptors originated from a woman between 70 and 85 years old with acute or convalescent COVID-19.

A single count supports this clone. The chain joins TRBV28 to TRBJ2-7; D uncertain. This CDR3 region has 11 residues. Germline CDR1 MDHEN, CDR2 SYDVKM. Trimming removed 11 bases at V and 2 bases at J, with 10 bases between. The CDR3 protein is CAAGLAYEQYF. The CDR3 nucleotides read TGTGCCGCAGGTTTGGCCTACGAGCAGTACTTC.

This clone was observed a few times. The rearrangement links TRBV12-3 or TRBV12-4 to TRBJ1-1; D ambiguous. The CDR3 length is 12 residues. V was cut by 5 bases and J by 3 bases, with 7 bases left in between. CDR3 DNA sequence: TGTGCCAGCAGTGAGACTTACACTGAAGCTTTCTTT. This encodes CASSETYTEAFF.

This chain joins TRBV29-1 and TRBJ2-1, with a tentative D call TRBD1 (6 bases). This CDR3 is built from 12 residues. Germline loops: CDR1 SQVTM, CDR2 ANQGSEA. Trimming stripped 6 bases from V and 8 bases from J, with 14 bases between. CDR3 sequence: CSVTRGKDEQFF. The CDR3, as DNA: TGCAGCGTGACCAGGGGTAAGGATGAGCAGTTCTTC.

The chain uses TRBV19 and TRBJ1-1, with D possibly being TRBD1 (6 bases). This CDR3 is built from 16 residues. Trimming left V 6 bases short and J 1 base short, with 18 bases between. Germline assignment: CDR1 LNHDA and CDR2 SQIVND (reference sequence). Written as DNA, the CDR3 is TGTGCCAGTAGACCGCCGTGGGACACACGGAACACTGAAGCTTTCTTT. Amino acid sequence: CASRPPWDTRNTEAFF.

This chain connects TRBV19 to TRBJ2-1; 11 bases agree with TRBD1. There are 15 residues in the CDR3. Germline CDR1 and CDR2: LNHDA and SQIVND (reference sequence). V shed 5 bases and J 5 bases; nucleotides not matched to a gene: 5. For the CDR3, the DNA is TGTGCCAGTAGTGTCGGGACAGGGGGGAACAATGAGCAGTTCTTC. Protein product: CASSVGTGGNNEQFF.

The chain links TRBV10-3 to TRBJ2-3, with TRBD1 matching over 12 bases. The CDR3 length is 17 residues. The V segment lost 5 bases and the J segment 1 base; nucleotides outside the gene matches: 7. Germline loops: CDR1 ENHRY, CDR2 SYGVKD. The CDR3: CAISPGQGAVGTDTQYF. The CDR3 DNA sequence: TGTGCCATCAGTCCGGGACAGGGGGCTGTTGGCACAGATACGCAGTATTTT.

V usage is TRBV4-1 and J usage is TRBJ1-5; TRBD1 is a possible D gene (5 bases). Trimming pared 1 base from V and 7 bases from J, leaving 14 bases between. The length of the CDR3 is 15 residues. The germline CDR1 and CDR2 sequences are MGHRA and YSYEKL. Here the CDR3 reads CASSQGGGLGQPQHF. The CDR3 DNA reads TGCGCCAGCAGCCAAGGGGGGGGGTTGGGACAGCCCCAGCATTTT.

V gene TRBV2 combines with J gene TRBJ2-2; TRBD1 agrees at 7 bases. The CDR3 loop spans 15 amino acids. V dropped 3 bases and J dropped 6; count of bases not matched to a gene: 7. Per the germline V gene, CDR1 is SNHLY and CDR2 is FYNNEI. The CDR3 DNA sequence: TGTGCCAGCAGTGAGCAGACAGGGCTACCCGGGGAGCTGTTTTTT. Encoded protein: CASSEQTGLPGELFF.

The chain joins TRBV7-3 to TRBJ2-1; tentatively, D is TRBD1 (6 bases). The CDR3 has 14 amino acids. The germline gives CDR1 SGHTA, CDR2 FQGTGA. V gave up 3 bases and J gave up 5 bases, with 11 bases separating them. The CDR3 here is CASSFMTGHNEQFF. The CDR3 DNA reads as TGTGCCAGCAGCTTTATGACAGGCCACAATGAGCAGTTCTTC.

The gene calls are TRBV30 and TRBJ1-1, with D possibly matching TRBD1 (6 bases). The CDR3 loop spans 13 amino acids. Germline V gene sequence: CDR1 GTSNPN, CDR2 SVGIG (reference sequence). Deletions cut 3 bases from V and 8 bases from J, with 16 bases between. CDR3 in DNA: TGTGCCTGGAGAGCTACCGGGACATACGAAGCTTTCTTT. It translates to CAWRATGTYEAFF. The full variable domain, with the rest looked up from reference TRBV30 and TRBJ1-1, is SQTIHQWPATLVQPVGSPLSLECTVEGTSNPNLYWYRQAAGRGLQLLFYSVGIGQISSEVPQNLSASRPQDRQFILSSKKLLLSDSGFYLCAWRATGTYEAFFGQGTRLTVV.

J is TRBJ2-3 and V is TRBV10-3, with 9 bases lining up with TRBD1. From germline, CDR1 is ENHRY and CDR2 SYGVKD. Losses at the gene ends were 2 bases for V and 6 bases for J; bases not matched to a gene: 6. This CDR3 spans 15 amino acids. Here the CDR3 DNA reads TGTGCCATCAGTGAGGGACAGGGGTACCGCGATACGCAGTATTTT. This sequence encodes CAISEGQGYRDTQYF.

The chain couples TRBV2 to TRBJ2-2; D is possibly TRBD1 (5 bases). V lost 6 bases and J lost 1, with 15 bases in between. Germline CDR1 SNHLY, CDR2 FYNNEI. This CDR3 spans 16 amino acids. The CDR3 here is CASRYRTLLNTGELFF. CDR3 coding DNA: TGTGCCAGCAGGTACAGGACACTTCTGAACACCGGGGAGCTGTTTTTT. The full variable domain, rest sourced from reference TRBV2 and TRBJ2-2, is EPEVTQTPSHQVTQMGQEVILRCVPISNHLYFYWYRQILGQKVEFLVSFYNNEISEKSEIFDDQFSVERPDGSNFTLKIRSTKLEDSAMYFCASRYRTLLNTGELFFGEGSRLTVL.

DNA of the CDR3: TGTGCCAGCAGTTTCCCGACAGGTGAAGTTGGGAGCTATGGCTACACCTTC. This codes for CASSFPTGEVGSYGYTF. The chain recombines TRBV28 with TRBJ1-2; D perhaps matches TRBD1 (6 bases). V lost 3 bases and J 4 bases, leaving 21 bases between the germline ends. Germline V gives CDR1 MDHEN, CDR2 SYDVKM. The CDR3 length is 17 residues.

V gene TRBV5-1 combines with J gene TRBJ1-1, with D perhaps matching TRBD1 (6 bases). This CDR3 region has 13 residues. Germline assignment: CDR1 SGHRS and CDR2 YFSETQ. V lost 7 bases and J lost 1, with 11 bases in between. The CDR3 here is CASRPGQNTEAFF. Here the CDR3 DNA reads TGCGCCAGCCGCCCGGGACAGAACACTGAAGCTTTCTTT.

V usage is TRBV5-5 and J usage is TRBJ1-3; D is perhaps TRBD1 (5 bases). Trimming shortened V by 3 bases and J by 0 bases, and 13 bases separated the two germline ends. CDR1 and CDR2 from the germline V gene are SGHKS and YYEKEE (reference sequence). CDR3 length: 16 amino acids. CDR3 residues: CASSSTGGNSGNTIYF. The CDR3 DNA sequence: TGTGCCAGCAGCTCAACGGGGGGTAACTCTGGAAACACCATATATTTT.

This chain links TRBV19 with TRBJ1-5, with 8 nucleotides matching TRBD1. The CDR3 totals 13 residues. Germline V lookup: CDR1 LNHDA, CDR2 SQIVND (reference sequence). The ends lost 3 bases at V and 6 bases at J; junction bases unmatched: 1. The CDR3 region has the DNA TGTGCCAGTAGTATCCAGGGGGCTCAGCCCCAGCATTTT. This gives the protein CASSIQGAQPQHF.

The rearrangement links TRBV7-6 to TRBJ1-2, with 10 bases fitting TRBD1. Trimming at V came to 4 bases and at J to 6 bases, leaving 8 bases not matched to a gene. The CDR3 sequence is 15 residues long. The V gene's germline CDR1 is SGHVS and CDR2 FNYEAQ. The DNA of the CDR3 is TGTGCCAGCAGCTCTTACGGACAGGGGGAGAATGGCTACACCTTC. Protein sequence: CASSSYGQGENGYTF.

This clone was counted only a few times. CDR3 region: CAISQGTANFYGYTF. CDR3 DNA sequence: TGTGCCATCAGTCAAGGGACAGCGAACTTCTATGGCTACACCTTC. This rearrangement joins TRBV10-3 to TRBJ1-2; 7 bases map to TRBD1. CDR1 and CDR2 (germline): ENHRY, SYGVKD. Trimming cost V 5 bases and J 4 bases; bases outside gene matches: 10. The CDR3 has 15 amino acids.

This chain joins TRBV18 and TRBJ2-1, with 11 nucleotides matching TRBD2. Looked up from germline, CDR1 is KGHSH and CDR2 is LQKENI. This CDR3 spans 17 amino acids. After removal of 0 bases from V and 2 bases from J, the junction contained 3 bases not matched to a gene. The CDR3 here is CASSPPSSGRTYNEQFF. The CDR3 bases are TGTGCCAGCTCACCACCGTCTAGCGGGAGGACCTACAATGAGCAGTTCTTC.

This clone has a single count. The chain joins TRBV6-5 to TRBJ2-5; D ambiguous. Germline lookup yields CDR1 MNHEY and CDR2 SVGAGI. The CDR3 extends over 13 amino acids. The V end was cut by 4 bases, the J end by 7 bases, with 13 bases between. CDR3 nucleotide sequence: TGTGCCAGCAGTTCCAACACTAAGGCGACCCAGTACTTC. It yields the protein CASSSNTKATQYF.

This chain connects TRBV7-8 to TRBJ2-2, with TRBD2 matching over 7 bases. This CDR3 comprises 19 residues. V was clipped by 1 base and J by 0 bases; unmatched bases: 11. Germline V CDR1 and CDR2: SGHVS, FQNEAQ. The CDR3 nucleotides are TGTGCCAGCAGCTTAGAAGGTTTCCCTAGCGGCGCGAACACCGGGGAGCTGTTTTTT. Encoded protein: CASSLEGFPSGANTGELFF.

This clone was observed many times. This chain joins TRBV10-3 and TRBJ1-1; 7 positions agree with TRBD1. CDR1 is ENHRY and CDR2 is SYGVKD in the germline V gene. The CDR3 is 13 amino acids. The V gene end was trimmed by 4 bases and the J gene end by 3 bases; junction bases not matched to a gene: 2. In DNA, the CDR3 is TGTGCCATCAGTGGACAGGGTGACACTGAAGCTTTCTTT. Residues: CAISGQGDTEAFF.

The chain recombines TRBV27 with TRBJ1-2; 7 bases are shared with TRBD1. The ends lost 6 bases at V and 4 bases at J; junction bases unmatched: 5. CDR1 and CDR2 (germline): MNHEY, SMNVEV (reference sequence). This CDR3 has 13 residues. CDR3 in DNA: TGTGCCAGCAGAGAACAGGGGAGCTATGGCTACACCTTC. Translation gives CASREQGSYGYTF.

This clone was detected only a few times. The chain is built from TRBV27 and TRBJ1-1; 8 positions match TRBD1. V lost 5 bases and J lost 8; bases outside the gene matches: 7. CDR1 MNHEY and CDR2 SMNVEV come from the germline V gene (reference sequence). CDR3 length equals 13 residues. The CDR3 spells CASSRARDREAFF. CDR3 coding DNA: TGTGCCAGCAGTCGAGCCCGGGACAGGGAAGCTTTCTTT.

In DNA, the CDR3 is TGTGCCAGTAGTACGACAGGGAAATACAACTATGGCTACACCTTC. Translation gives CASSTTGKYNYGYTF. The chain carries TRBV19 and TRBJ1-2, with TRBD1 matching 7 bases. CDR1 and CDR2 from the germline V gene are LNHDA and SQIVND (reference sequence). The trim removed 4 bases at V and 2 bases at J, leaving 7 bases unmatched. The CDR3 runs to 15 residues.

CDR3 loop: CASSSPSLHEQYF. The DNA of the CDR3 is TGTGCCAGCAGTTCCCCTAGTCTTCACGAGCAGTACTTC. The chain combines TRBV27 with TRBJ2-7; unclear D gene. This CDR3 comprises 13 residues. Germline values: CDR1 MNHEY, CDR2 SMNVEV (reference sequence). Trimming removed 4 bases from V and 5 bases from J, with 12 bases in between.